This T cell receptor (beta chain) was identified during a study of T cells in Graves' hyperthyroidism and ophthalmopathy. Overall study results and limits: Most thyroid clonotypes expanded above 0.001 were also detected in blood.

This CDR3 has 14 amino acids. Germline V gene data show CDR1 as LGHNA and CDR2 as YSLEER. The V end was cut by 0 bases, the J end by 1 base, with 7 bases between. This clonotype was observed at least ten times. Its antigen is currently unknown. Amplification of TCR beta CDR3 regions used RNA as the template. The TCR CDR3 first-round RT-PCR relied on the HTBI primer set. TCRdb re-analysed the multiplex PCR reads in MiXCR, keeping a single row per CDR3 protein. The repertoire consists of 500,000 to 650,000 distinct CDR3 sequences, with under 20% occurring once and the leading ten covering 15% to 20%. This sequence was found in a woman in her late teens or twenties with Graves' ophthalmopathy. Material for sequencing was blood. V is TRBV4-3 and J is TRBJ2-7; D remains ambiguous. The CDR3 spells CASSQDWRSYEQYF. Written as DNA, the CDR3 is TGCGCCAGCAGCCAAGATTGGAGATCCTACGAGCAGTACTTC.